The entry that follows covers one TCR beta chain sequence. Its antigen specificity is not known. Qualities for individual bases were not recorded, and no much larger clone is one base off. Ficoll-Paque density gradient centrifugation was used to isolate PBMCs. This sample was included in a study of T-cell memory formation after mild COVID-19 (TCRdb year 2021). Some background on the complete study: Most TCR sequence clusters were specific to one of the two donors. In a couple of donors, T-cell clones that expanded and contracted after mild COVID-19 were tracked by sequencing TCRalpha and TCRbeta repertoires over time. The cohort was made up of two young adult volunteers, one female and one male, who were previously healthy. Results the study describes overall, beyond this receptor: Clones that contracted from day 15 to 85 showed balanced CD4/CD8 phenotypes, whereas a second wave of clones that expanded from day 15 to 37 leaned towards CD4+. The second-wave clones that peaked on day 37 were not confirmed to be SARS-CoV-2 specific. Contracting CD4+ clones were located mainly in the CM and EM memory subsets, whereas CD8+ clones were found to be enriched in EMRA. Some responding clones were found in pre-infection memory, which suggests that pre-existing cross-reactive memory T cells took part in the SARS-CoV-2 response. The study included only a couple of mild cases, and larger cohorts that include severe cases with pre-infection samples were judged to be necessary.

Unmatched junction bases come to 4, with V trimmed by 5 bases and J by 6 bases. From a lookup of the germline V gene (reference sequence), CDR1 and CDR2 are DFQATT and SNEGSKA. Inclusive of the bounding cysteine and phenylalanine, the CDR3 is 13 residues long. Just CDR3 DNA is preserved here, 39 bases in frame from base 1. The listed sequencing device is Illumina NovaSeq 6000. Using 5'RACE with constant-segment primers, TCRalpha and TCRbeta cDNA libraries were constructed, with sample barcodes and unique molecular identifiers added in the process. RNA was extracted from every sample with Trizol reagent. Amplification of the libraries took two PCR steps, and the second step added a second sample barcode plus Illumina TruSeq adapters. The libraries were sequenced on an Illumina NovaSeq using 2 x 150 bp paired-end reads. As for how the authors treated the data: Demultiplexing of reads and collapsing into UMI-guided consensus sequences were performed with migec v1.2.7. Using mixcr v2.1.11, UMI consensuses were aligned to TRA and TRB V and J templates and then assembled into clonotypes. Expanded or contracted clonotypes were those called significant by both edgeR and NoisET, with noise models trained on biological replicates. For edgeR calls, the cutoffs were a false discovery rate-adjusted p below 0.01 and a log2 fold-change threshold of 1. As an exploratory analysis of dynamics, PCA with hierarchical clustering was applied to max-normalized trajectories of the 1000 most abundant clonotypes. Separately sequenced CD4+ and CD8+ repertoires were used to assign the CD4 or CD8 phenotype of responding clones. TCRdb trimmed public reads at Q25 via fastp, called clones via MiXCR and kept in-frame beta chains. Rows matching on CDR3 protein sequence are summarized as one entry with the most common DNA and genes. The V and J calls follow TCRdb's processing rather than the paper's. Counted in this sample were nearly 350,000 distinct CDR3 sequences; 13% of them appeared once. The leading ten clones occupy 20% to 25% of the sample.

The sample comprised PBMCs or a T cell subset sorted from them (not recorded which). The rearranged segments are TRBV20-1 and TRBJ2-3, with TRBD2 identical over 11 junction bases. This sequence originates from a man younger than 30 who had mild COVID-19 (a few samples of this study predate the infection). The sample titles of this study are shuffled in the database, so cell type and time point are left out; the donor was told from shared clones. The CDR3 loop reads CSAYSGGADTQYF. The DNA sequence reads TGCAGTGCTTATAGCGGGGGGGCTGATACGCAGTATTTT.